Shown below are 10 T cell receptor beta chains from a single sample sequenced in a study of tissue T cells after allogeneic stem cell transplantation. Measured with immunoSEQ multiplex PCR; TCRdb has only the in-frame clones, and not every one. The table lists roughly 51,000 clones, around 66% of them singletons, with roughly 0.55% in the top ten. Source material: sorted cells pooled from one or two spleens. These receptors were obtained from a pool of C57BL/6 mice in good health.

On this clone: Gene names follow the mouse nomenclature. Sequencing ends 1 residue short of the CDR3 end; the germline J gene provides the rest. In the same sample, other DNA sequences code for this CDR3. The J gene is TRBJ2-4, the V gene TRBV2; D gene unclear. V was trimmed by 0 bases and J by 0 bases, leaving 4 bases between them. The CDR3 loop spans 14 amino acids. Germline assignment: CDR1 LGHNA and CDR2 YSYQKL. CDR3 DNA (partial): TGTGCCAGCAGCCAAGAAGCCAGTCAAAACACCTTGTAC. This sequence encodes CASSQEASQNTLY. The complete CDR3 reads CASSQEASQNTLYF. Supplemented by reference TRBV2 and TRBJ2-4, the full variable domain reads DPKIIQKPKYLVAVTGSEKILICEQYLGHNAMYWYRQSAKKPLEFMFSYSYQKLMDNQTASSRFQPQSSKKNHLDLQITALKPDDSATYFCASSQEASQNTLYFGAGTRLSVL.

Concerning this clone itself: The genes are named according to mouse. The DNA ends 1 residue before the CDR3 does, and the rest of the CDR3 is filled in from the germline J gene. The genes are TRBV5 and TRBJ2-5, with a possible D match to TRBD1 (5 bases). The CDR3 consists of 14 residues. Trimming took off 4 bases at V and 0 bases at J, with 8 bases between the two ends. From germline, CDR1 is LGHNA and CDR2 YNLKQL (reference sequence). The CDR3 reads CASSPQDNQDTQYF. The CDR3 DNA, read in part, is TGTGCCAGCAGCCCACAGGATAACCAAGACACCCAGTAC.

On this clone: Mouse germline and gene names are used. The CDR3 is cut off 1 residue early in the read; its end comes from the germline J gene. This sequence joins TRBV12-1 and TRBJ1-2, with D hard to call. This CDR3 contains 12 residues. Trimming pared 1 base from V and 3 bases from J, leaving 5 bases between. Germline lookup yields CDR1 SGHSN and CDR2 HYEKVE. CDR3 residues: CASSLQYSDYTF. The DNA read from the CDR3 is TGTGCCAGCTCTCTGCAATACTCCGACTACACC. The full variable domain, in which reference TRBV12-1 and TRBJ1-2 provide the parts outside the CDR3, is DSGVVQSPRHIIKEKGGRSVLTCIPISGHSNVVWYQQTLGKELKFLIQHYEKVERDKGFLPSRFSVQQFDDYHSEMNMSALELEDSAMYFCASSLQYSDYTFGSGTRLLVI.

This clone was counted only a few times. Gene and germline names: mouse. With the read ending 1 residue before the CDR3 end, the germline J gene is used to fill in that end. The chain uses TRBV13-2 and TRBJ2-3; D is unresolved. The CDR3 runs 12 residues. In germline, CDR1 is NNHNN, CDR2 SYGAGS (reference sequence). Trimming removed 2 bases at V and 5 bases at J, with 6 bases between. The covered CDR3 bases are TGTGCCAGCGGTGAACAAGGAGAAACGCTGTAT. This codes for CASGEQGETLY. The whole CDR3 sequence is CASGEQGETLYF.

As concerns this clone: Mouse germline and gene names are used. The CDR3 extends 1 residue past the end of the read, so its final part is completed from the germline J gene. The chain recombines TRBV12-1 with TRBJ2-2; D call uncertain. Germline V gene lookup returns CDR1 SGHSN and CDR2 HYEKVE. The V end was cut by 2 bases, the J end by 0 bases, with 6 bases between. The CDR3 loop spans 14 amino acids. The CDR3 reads CASSHQANTGQLYF. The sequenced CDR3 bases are TGTGCCAGCTCTCACCAGGCAAACACCGGGCAGCTCTAC.

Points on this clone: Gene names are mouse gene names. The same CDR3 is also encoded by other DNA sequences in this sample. The CDR3 protein is CASSHSSYEQYF. The CDR3 bases that were read are TGTGCCAGCAGCCACAGCTCCTATGAACAGTAC. The chain recombines TRBV4 with TRBJ2-7; D is unresolved. The CDR3 extends 1 residue past the end of the read, so its final part is completed from the germline J gene. This CDR3 contains 12 residues. Germline CDR1 is LGHDT and CDR2 is YNNKQL (reference sequence). V was shortened by 5 bases and J by 0 bases, with 5 bases between the two germline ends.

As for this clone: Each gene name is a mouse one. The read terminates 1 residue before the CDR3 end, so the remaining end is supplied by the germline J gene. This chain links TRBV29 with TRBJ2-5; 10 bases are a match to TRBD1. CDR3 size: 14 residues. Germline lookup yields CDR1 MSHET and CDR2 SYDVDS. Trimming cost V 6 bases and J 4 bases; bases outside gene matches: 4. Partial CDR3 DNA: TGTGCTAGCAGACCGGGACAGGGGAAAGACACCCAGTAC. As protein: CASRPGQGKDTQY. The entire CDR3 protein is CASRPGQGKDTQYF.

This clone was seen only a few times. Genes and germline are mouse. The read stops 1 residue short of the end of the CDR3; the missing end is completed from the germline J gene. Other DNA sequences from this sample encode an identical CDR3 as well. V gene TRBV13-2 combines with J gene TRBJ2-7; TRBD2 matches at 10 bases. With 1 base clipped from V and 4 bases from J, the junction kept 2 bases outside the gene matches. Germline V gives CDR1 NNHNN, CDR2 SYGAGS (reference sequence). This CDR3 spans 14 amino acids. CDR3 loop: CASGDPGLGYEQYF. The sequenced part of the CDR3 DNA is TGTGCCAGCGGTGATCCGGGACTGGGGTATGAACAGTAC.

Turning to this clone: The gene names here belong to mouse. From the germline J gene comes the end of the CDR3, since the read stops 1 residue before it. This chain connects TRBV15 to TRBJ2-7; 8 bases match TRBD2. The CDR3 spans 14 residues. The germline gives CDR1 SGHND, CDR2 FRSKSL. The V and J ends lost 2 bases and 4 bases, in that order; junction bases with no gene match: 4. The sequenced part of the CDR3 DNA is TGTGCCAGCAGTTTAATCCTGGGGGGTTATGAACAGTAC. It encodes CASSLILGGYEQY. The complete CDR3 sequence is CASSLILGGYEQYF.

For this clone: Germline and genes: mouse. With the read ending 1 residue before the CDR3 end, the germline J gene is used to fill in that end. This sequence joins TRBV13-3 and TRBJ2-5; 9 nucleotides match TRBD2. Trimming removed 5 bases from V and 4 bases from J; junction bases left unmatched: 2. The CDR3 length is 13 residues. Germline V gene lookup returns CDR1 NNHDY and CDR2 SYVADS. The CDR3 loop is CASRDWGKDTQYF. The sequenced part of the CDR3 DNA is TGTGCCAGCAGGGACTGGGGAAAAGACACCCAGTAC.